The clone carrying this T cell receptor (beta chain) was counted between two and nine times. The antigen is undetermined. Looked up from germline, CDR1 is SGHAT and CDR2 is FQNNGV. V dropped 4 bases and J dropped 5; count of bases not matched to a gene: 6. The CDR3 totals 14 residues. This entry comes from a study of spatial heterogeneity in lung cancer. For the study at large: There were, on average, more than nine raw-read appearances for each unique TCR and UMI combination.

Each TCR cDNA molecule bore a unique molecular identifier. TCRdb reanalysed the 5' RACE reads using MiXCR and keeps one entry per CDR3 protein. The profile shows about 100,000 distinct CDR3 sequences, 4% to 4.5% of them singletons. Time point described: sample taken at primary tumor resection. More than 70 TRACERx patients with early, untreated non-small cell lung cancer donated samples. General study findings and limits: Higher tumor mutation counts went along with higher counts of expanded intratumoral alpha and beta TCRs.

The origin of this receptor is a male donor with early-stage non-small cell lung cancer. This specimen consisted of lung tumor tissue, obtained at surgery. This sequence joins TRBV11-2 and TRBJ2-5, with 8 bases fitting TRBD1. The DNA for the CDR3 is TGTGCCAGCAGCTGGACAGGGTCGGAGGAGACCCAGTACTTC. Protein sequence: CASSWTGSEETQYF. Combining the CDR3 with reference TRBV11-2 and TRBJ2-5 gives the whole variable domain EAGVAQSPRYKIIEKRQSVAFWCNPISGHATLYWYQQILGQGPKLLIQFQNNGVVDDSQLPKDRFSAERLKGVDSTLKIQPAKLEDSAVYLCASSWTGSEETQYFGPGTRLLVL.